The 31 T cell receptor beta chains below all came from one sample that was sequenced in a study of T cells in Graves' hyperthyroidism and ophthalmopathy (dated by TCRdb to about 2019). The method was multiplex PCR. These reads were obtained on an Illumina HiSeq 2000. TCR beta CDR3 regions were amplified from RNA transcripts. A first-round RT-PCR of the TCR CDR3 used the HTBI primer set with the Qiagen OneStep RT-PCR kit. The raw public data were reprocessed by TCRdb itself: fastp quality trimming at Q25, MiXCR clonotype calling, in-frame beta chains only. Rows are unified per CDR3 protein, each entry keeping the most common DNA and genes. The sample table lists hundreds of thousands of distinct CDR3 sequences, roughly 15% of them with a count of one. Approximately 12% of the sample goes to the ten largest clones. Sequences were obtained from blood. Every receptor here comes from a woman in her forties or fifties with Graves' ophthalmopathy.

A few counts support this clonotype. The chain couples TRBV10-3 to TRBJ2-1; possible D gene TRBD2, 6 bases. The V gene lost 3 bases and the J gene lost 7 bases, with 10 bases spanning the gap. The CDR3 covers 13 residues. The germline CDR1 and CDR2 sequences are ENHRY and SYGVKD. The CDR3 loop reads CAISDGRENEQFF. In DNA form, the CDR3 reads TGTGCCATCAGTGATGGACGGGAGAATGAGCAGTTCTTC.

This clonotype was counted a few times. CDR3 protein: CASSLRGAVYNEQFF. The CDR3 DNA reads as TGTGCCAGCAGCCTGCGAGGGGCGGTCTACAATGAGCAGTTCTTC. The chain joins TRBV7-3 to TRBJ2-1; the D call may be TRBD1 or TRBD2 (5 bases each). CDR3 length: 15 amino acids. Trimming shortened V by 5 bases and J by 3 bases, and 14 bases separated the two germline ends. CDR1 SGHTA and CDR2 FQGTGA come from the germline V gene.

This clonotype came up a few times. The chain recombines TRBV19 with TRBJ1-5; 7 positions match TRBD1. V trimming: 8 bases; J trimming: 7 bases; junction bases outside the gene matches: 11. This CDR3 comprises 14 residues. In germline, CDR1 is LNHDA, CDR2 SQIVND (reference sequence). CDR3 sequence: CASAREGARQPQHF. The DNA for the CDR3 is TGTGCCAGTGCCCGGGAGGGGGCCCGGCAGCCCCAGCATTTT.

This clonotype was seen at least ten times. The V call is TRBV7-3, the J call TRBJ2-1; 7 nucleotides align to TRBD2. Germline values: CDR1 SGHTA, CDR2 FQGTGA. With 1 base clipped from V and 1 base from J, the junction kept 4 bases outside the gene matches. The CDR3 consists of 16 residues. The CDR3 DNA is TGTGCCAGCAGCTTAAGGGGGGGGGTTTCCTACAATGAGCAGTTCTTC. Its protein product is CASSLRGGVSYNEQFF.

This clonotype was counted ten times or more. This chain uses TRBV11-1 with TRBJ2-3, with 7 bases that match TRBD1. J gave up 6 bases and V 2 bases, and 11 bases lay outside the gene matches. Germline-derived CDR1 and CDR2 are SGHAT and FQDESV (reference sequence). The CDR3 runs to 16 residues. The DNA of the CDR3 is TGTGCCAGCAGCTTAATAGGGACAGTAGGCGTGGATACGCAGTATTTT. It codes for CASSLIGTVGVDTQYF.

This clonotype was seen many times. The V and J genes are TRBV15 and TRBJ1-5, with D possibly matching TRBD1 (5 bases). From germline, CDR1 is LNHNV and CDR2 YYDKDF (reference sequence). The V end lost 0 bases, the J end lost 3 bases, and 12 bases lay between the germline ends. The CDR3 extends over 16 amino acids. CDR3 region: CATSRDVGVNNQPQHF. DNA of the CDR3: TGTGCCACCAGCAGAGATGTAGGGGTGAACAATCAGCCCCAGCATTTT.

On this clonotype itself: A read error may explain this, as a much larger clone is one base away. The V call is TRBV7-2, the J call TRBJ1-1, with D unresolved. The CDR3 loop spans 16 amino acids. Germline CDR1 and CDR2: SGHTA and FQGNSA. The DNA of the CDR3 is TGTGCCAGCAGCTTAGATAGGGTGAGGGAGAACACTGAAGCTTCCTTT. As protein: CASSLDRVRENTEASF.

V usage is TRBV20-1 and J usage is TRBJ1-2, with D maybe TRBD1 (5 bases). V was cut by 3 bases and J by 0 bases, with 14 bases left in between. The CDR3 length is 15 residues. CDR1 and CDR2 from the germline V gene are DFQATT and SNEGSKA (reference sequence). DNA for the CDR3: TGCAGTGCTAGGCCCCGGGACGGAGCTAACTATGGCTACACCTTC. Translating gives CSARPRDGANYGYTF.

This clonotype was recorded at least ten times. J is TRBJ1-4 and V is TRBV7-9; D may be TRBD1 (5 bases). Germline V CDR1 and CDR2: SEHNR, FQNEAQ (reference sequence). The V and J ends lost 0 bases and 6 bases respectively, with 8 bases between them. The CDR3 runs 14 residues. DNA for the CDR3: TGTGCCAGCAGCTTAGCCGGGGCCGATGAAAAACTGTTTTTT. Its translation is CASSLAGADEKLFF. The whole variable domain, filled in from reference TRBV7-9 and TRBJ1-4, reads DTGVSQNPRHKITKRGQNVTFRCDPISEHNRLYWYRQTLGQGPEFLTYFQNEAQLEKSRLLSDRFSAERPKGSFSTLEIQRTEQGDSAMYLCASSLAGADEKLFFGSGTQLSVL.

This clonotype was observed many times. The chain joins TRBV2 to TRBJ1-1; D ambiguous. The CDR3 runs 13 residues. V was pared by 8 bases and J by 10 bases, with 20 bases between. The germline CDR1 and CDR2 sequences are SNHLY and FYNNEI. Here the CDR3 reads CASEGSTVAGAFF. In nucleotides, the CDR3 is TGTGCCAGCGAAGGTTCGACGGTTGCTGGAGCTTTCTTT. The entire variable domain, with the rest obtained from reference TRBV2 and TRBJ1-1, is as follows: EPEVTQTPSHQVTQMGQEVILRCVPISNHLYFYWYRQILGQKVEFLVSFYNNEISEKSEIFDDQFSVERPDGSNFTLKIRSTKLEDSAMYFCASEGSTVAGAFFGQGTRLTVV.

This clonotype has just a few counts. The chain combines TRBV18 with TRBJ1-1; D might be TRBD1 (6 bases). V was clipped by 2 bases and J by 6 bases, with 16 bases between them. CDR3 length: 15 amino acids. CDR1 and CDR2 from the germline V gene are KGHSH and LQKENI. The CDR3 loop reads CASSPMLGAHPEAFF. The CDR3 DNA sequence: TGTGCCAGCTCACCAATGTTGGGGGCGCATCCTGAAGCTTTCTTT.

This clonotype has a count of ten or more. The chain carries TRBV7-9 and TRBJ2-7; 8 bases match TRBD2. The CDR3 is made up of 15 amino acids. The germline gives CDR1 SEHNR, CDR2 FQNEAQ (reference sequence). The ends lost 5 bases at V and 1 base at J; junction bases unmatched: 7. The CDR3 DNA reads TGTGCCAGCAGCCTAAAGACTAGCGTATCCTACGAGCAGTACTTC. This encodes CASSLKTSVSYEQYF.

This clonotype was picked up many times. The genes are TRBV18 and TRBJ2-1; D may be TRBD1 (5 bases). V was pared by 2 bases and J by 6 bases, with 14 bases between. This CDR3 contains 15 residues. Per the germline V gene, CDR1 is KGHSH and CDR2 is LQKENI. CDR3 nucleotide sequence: TGTGCCAGCTCACCAGGGTCAGGGATGGGCAATGAGCAGTTCTTC. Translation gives CASSPGSGMGNEQFF.

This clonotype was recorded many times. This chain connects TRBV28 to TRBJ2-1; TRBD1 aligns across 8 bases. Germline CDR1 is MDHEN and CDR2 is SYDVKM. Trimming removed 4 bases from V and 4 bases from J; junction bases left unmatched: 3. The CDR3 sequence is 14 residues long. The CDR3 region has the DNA TGTGCCAGCAGTTCGGGACAGGAGTACAATGAGCAGTTCTTC. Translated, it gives CASSSGQEYNEQFF.

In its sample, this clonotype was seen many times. Here the CDR3 DNA reads TGTGCCAGCAGTTACAGGGGGGGCGCGGGAGAGACCCAGTACTTC. Amino acids: CASSYRGGAGETQYF. The V and J genes are TRBV6-1 and TRBJ2-5, with TRBD1 as a possible D gene (8 bases). This CDR3 comprises 15 residues. Trimming pared 5 bases from V and 4 bases from J, leaving 17 bases between. Germline CDR1 is MNHNS and CDR2 is SASEGT.

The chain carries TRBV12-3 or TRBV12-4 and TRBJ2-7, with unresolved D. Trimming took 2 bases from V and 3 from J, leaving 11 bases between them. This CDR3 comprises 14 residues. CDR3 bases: TGTGCCAGCAGTTTAAGGCGGCCCTTCTACGAGCAGTACTTC. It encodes CASSLRRPFYEQYF.

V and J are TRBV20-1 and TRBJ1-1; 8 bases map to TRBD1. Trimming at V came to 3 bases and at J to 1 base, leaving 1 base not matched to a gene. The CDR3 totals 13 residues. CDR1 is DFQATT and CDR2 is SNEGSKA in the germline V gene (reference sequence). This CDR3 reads CSASRGPNTEAFF. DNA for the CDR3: TGCAGTGCTAGCAGGGGGCCGAACACTGAAGCTTTCTTT.

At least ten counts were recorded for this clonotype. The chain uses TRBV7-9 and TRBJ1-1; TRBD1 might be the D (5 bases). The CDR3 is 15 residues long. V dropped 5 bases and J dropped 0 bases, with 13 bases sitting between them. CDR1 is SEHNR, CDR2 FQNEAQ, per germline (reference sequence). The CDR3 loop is CASSRTDRMNTEAFF. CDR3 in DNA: TGTGCCAGCAGCCGAACCGACAGAATGAACACTGAAGCTTTCTTT.

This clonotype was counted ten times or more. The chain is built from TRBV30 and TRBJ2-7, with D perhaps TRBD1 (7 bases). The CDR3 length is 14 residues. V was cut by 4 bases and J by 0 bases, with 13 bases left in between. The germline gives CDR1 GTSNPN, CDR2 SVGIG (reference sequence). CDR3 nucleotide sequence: TGTGCCTGGAATTGGGGGGACAGCTCCTACGAGCAGTACTTC. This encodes CAWNWGDSSYEQYF. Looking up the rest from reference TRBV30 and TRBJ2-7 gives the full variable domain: SQTIHQWPATLVQPVGSPLSLECTVEGTSNPNLYWYRQAAGRGLQLLFYSVGIGQISSEVPQNLSASRPQDRQFILSSKKLLLSDSGFYLCAWNWGDSSYEQYFGPGTRLTVT.

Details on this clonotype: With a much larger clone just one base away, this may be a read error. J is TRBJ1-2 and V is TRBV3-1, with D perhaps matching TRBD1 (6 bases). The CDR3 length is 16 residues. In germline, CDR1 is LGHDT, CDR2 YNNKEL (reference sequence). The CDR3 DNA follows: TGTGCCAGCAGCCAAGAGCCCCAGGGGAAGAGCTATGGCTACGCCTTC. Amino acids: CASSQEPQGKSYGYAF.

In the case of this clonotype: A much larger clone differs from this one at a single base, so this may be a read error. The DNA for the CDR3 is TGTGCCAGCAGCTTCTCGGATCTCATAAGCTCCTACGAGCAGTTCTTC. Protein sequence: CASSFSDLISSYEQFF. This rearrangement joins TRBV7-9 to TRBJ2-7; D unclear. The end of the DNA aligns better with TRBJ2-1, so the J call may be wrong. The CDR3 spans 16 residues. Germline-derived CDR1 and CDR2 are SEHNR and FQNEAQ (reference sequence).

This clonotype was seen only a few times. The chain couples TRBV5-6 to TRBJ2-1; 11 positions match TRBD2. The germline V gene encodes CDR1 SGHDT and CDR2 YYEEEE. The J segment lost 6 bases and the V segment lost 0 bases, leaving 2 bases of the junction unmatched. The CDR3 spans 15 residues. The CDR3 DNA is TGTGCCAGCAGCTTGGCTAGCGGGAGGCCCAATGAGCAGTTCTTC. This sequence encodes CASSLASGRPNEQFF. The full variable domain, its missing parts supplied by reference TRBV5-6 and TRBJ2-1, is DAGVTQSPTHLIKTRGQQVTLRCSPKSGHDTVSWYQQALGQGPQFIFQYYEEEERQRGNFPDRFSGHQFPNYSSELNVNALLLGDSALYLCASSLASGRPNEQFFGPGTRLTVL.

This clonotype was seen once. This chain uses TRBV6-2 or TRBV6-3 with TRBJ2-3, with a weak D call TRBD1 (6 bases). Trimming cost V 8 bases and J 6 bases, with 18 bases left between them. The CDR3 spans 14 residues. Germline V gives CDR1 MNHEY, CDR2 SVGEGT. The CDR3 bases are TGTGCCAGCCAACTCGGACAGCCAAGGGATACGCAGTATTTT. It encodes CASQLGQPRDTQYF.

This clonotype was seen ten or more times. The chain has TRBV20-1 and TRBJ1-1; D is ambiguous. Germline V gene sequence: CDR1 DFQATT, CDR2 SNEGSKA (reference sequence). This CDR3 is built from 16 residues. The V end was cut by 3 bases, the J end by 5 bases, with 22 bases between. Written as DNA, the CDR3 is TGCAGTGCTAGTGGACCCAACACACCCCGATCTACTGAAGCTTTCTTT. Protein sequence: CSASGPNTPRSTEAFF.

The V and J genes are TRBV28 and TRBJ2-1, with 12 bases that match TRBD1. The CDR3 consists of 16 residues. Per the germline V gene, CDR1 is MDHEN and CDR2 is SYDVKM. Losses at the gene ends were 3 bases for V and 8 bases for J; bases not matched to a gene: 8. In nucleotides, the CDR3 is TGTGCCAGCAGTTTCGGACCGGGACAGGGGGCCTATGAGCAGTTCTTC. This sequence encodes CASSFGPGQGAYEQFF.

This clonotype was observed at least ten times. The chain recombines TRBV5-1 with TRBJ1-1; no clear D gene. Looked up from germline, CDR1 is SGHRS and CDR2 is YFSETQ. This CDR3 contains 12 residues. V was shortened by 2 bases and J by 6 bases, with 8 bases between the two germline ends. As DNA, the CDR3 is TGCGCCAGCAGCTTCCTCGGCCCTGAAGCTTTCTTT. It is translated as CASSFLGPEAFF.

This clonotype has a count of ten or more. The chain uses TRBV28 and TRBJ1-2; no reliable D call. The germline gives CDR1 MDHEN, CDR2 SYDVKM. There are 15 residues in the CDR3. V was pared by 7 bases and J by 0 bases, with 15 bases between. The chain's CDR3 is CASIPWTDANYGYTF. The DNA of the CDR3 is TGTGCCAGCATCCCCTGGACGGATGCTAACTATGGCTACACCTTC.

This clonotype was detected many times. This CDR3 is CATSSGRRSYNEQFF. CDR3 bases: TGTGCCACCAGCAGCGGGAGGCGCTCCTACAATGAGCAGTTCTTC. The rearrangement uses TRBV15 and TRBJ2-1, with 7 nucleotides matching TRBD2. Looked up from germline, CDR1 is LNHNV and CDR2 is YYDKDF (reference sequence). There are 15 residues in the CDR3. V shed 3 bases, J shed 0 bases, and the junction held 2 bases outside the gene matches.

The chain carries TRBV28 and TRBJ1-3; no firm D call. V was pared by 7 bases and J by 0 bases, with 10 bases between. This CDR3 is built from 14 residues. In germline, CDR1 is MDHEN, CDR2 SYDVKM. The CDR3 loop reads CASKVRTSGNTIYF. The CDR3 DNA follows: TGTGCCAGCAAGGTCAGAACCTCTGGAAACACCATATATTTT.

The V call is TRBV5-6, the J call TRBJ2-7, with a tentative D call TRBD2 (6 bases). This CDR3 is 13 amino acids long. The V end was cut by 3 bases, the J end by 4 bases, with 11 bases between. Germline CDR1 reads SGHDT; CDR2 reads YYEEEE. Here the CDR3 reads CASSWGVEYEQYF. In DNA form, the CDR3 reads TGTGCCAGCAGCTGGGGGGTGGAATACGAGCAGTACTTC.

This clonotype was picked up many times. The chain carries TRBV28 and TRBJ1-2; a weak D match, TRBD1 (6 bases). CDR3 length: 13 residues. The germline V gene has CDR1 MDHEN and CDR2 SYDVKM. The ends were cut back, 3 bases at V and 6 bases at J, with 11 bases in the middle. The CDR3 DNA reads TGTGCCAGCAGTTTCCAGGGGAGGGATGGCTACACCTTC. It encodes CASSFQGRDGYTF.